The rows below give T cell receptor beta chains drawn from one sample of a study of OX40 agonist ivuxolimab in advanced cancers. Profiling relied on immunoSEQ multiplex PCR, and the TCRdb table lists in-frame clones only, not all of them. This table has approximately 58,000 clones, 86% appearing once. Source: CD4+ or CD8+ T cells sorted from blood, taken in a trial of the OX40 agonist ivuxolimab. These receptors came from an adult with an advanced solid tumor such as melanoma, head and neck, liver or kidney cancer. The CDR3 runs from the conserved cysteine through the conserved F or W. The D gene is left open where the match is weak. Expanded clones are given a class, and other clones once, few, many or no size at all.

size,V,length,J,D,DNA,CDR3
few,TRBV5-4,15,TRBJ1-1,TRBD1,TGTGCCAGCAGCTTACAGGGGGCATTATACACTGAAGCTTTCTTT,CASSLQGALYTEAFF
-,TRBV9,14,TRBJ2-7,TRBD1,TGTGCCAGCAGCCCCAGGACAGGCTCCTACGAGCAGTACTTC,CASSPRTGSYEQYF
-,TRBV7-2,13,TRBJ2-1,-,TGTGCCAGCAAGAGCAGCCGAATCAATGAGCAGTTCTTC,CASKSSRINEQFF
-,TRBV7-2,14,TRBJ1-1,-,TGTGCCAGCAGCCCTAGGGCCGCCGACACTGAAGCTTTCTTT,CASSPRAADTEAFF
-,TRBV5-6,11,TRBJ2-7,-,TGTGCCAGCAGCCTCGGGTTCGAGCAGTACTTC,CASSLGFEQYF
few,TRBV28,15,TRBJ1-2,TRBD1,TGTGCCAGCACTCCCCAGGGGGCGGGTAACTATGGCTACACCTTC,CASTPQGAGNYGYTF
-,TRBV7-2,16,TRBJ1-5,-,TGTGCCAGCAGCCATGCGGGGTCCGAGGGCAATCAGCCCCAGCATTTT,CASSHAGSEGNQPQHF
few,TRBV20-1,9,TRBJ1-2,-,TGCAGTGCTAGGGAGGGCTACACCTTC,CSAREGYTF
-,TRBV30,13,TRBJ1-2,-,TGTGCCTGGACGCCGCGTGAGGGGTATGGCTACACCTTC,CAWTPREGYGYTF
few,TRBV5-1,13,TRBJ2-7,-,TGCGCCAGCAGCTTGGGGCAGGGGAGCGAGCAGTACTTC,CASSLGQGSEQYF
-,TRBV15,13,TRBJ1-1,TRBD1,TGTGCCACCAGCAGAGTACAGGGGGCTGAAGCTTTCTTT,CATSRVQGAEAFF
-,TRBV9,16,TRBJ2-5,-,TGTGCCAGCAGCGTCAAACTCGGGACAAAGGGGGAGACCCAGTACTTC,CASSVKLGTKGETQYF
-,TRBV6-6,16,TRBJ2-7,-,TGTGCCAGCAGTTACGGCTTCGGACGGGGGCGCTACGAGCAGTACTTC,CASSYGFGRGRYEQYF
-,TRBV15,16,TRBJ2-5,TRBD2,TGTGCCACCAGCAGAGGGGCTAGCGGGTACCAAGAGACCCAGTACTTC,CATSRGASGYQETQYF
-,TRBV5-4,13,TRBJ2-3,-,TGTGCCAGCAGTCCCACGAGCACAGATACGCAGTATTTT,CASSPTSTDTQYF
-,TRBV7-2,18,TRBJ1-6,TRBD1,TGTGCCAGCAGCTTAGTGCGGAGAGGGGGCATTGGTAATTCACCCCTCCACTTT,CASSLVRRGGIGNSPLHF
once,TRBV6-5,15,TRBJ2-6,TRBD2,TGTGCCAGCACGCCTAGCGGTTCTGGGGCCAACGTCCTGACTTTC,CASTPSGSGANVLTF
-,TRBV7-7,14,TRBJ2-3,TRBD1,TGTGCTAGCAGCTTAGACAGGGGCACAGATACGCAGTATTTT,CASSLDRGTDTQYF
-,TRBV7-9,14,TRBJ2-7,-,TGTGCCAGCAGCTTAGAAGGGAATTTCTACGAGCAGTACTTC,CASSLEGNFYEQYF
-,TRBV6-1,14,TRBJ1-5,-,TGTGCCAGCAGTCCCAGGGCCCGCGGAGTGGCCCAGCATTTT,CASSPRARGVAQHF
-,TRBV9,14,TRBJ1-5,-,TGTGCCAGCAGCCCGCACGGAACTGACCAGCCCCAGCATTTT,CASSPHGTDQPQHF
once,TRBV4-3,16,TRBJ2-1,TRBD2,TGCGCCAGCAGCCCGCTATGGAGCGGGGGGGGGAATGAGCAGTTCTTC,CASSPLWSGGGNEQFF
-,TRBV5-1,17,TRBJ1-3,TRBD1,TGCGCCAGCAGCTTGGCCCAGGGGGTTTCAGCTGGAAACACCATATATTTT,CASSLAQGVSAGNTIYF
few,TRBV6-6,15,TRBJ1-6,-,TGTGCCAGCAGTTCCCCTGGGCGAGGGAATTCACCCCTCCACTTT,CASSSPGRGNSPLHF
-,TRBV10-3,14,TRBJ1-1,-,TGTGCCATCAGTCGACCCTTCGGAAACACTGAAGCTTTCTTT,CAISRPFGNTEAFF
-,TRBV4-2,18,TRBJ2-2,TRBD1,TGTGCCAGCAGCCACGCTACGGGCCACAGGGGCTACACCGGGGAGCTGTTTTTT,CASSHATGHRGYTGELFF
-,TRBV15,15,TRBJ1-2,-,TGTGCCACCAGCAGAGATCTAGGAATTAACTACGGCTACACCTTC,CATSRDLGINYGYTF
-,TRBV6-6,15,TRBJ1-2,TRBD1,TGTGCCAGCAGCGCCGGGGACAGGGGGTCCTATGGCTACACCTTC,CASSAGDRGSYGYTF
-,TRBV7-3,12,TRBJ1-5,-,TGTGCCAGCAGCAAGATGACAGGAAGGAAACATTTT,CASSKMTGRKHF
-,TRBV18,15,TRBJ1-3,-,TGTGCCAGCTCAGCTCAGGGGCTGTCAGGAAACACCATATATTTT,CASSAQGLSGNTIYF
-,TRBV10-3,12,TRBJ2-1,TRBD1,TGTGCCATCAGTGAGTCACGGGACAGGACTTTCTTC,CAISESRDRTFF
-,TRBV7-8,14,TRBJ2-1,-,TGTGCCAGCAGCTCAAGTTGGACTTCCAATGAGCAGTTCTTC,CASSSSWTSNEQFF
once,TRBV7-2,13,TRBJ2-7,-,TGTGCCAGCAGCTTGCCAGGGGCTGACGAGCAGTACTTC,CASSLPGADEQYF
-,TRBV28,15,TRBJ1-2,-,TGTGCCAGCAGTTTGACCGGGGAGGGGAAGGGAGGCTACACCTTC,CASSLTGEGKGGYTF
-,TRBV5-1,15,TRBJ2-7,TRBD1,TGCGCCAGCAGCCAGCCGGGACAGGGGTCCAACGAGCAGTACTTC,CASSQPGQGSNEQYF
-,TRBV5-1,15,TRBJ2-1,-,TGCGCCAGCAGCCGGGGGGACAGCTCCTACAATGAGCAGTTCTTC,CASSRGDSSYNEQFF
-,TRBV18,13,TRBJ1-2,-,TGTGCCAGCTCACAGGGTAATAACTATGGCTACACCTTC,CASSQGNNYGYTF
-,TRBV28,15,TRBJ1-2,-,TGTGCCAGCAGTTTACTCCAGACAGTCCCCTCACGCTACACCTTC,CASSLLQTVPSRYTF
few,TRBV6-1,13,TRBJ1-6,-,TGTGCCAGCATATTTTCGGGGAATTCACCCCTCCACTTT,CASIFSGNSPLHF
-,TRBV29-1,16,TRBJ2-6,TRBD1,TGCAGCGTTGCCGTGACAGGGTCCTCTGGGGCCAACGTCCTGACTTTC,CSVAVTGSSGANVLTF
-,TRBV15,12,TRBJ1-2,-,TGTGCCACCAGCAGAGCCAGGCGGATCTACACCTTC,CATSRARRIYTF
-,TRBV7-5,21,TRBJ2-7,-,TGTGCCAGAAGCTTAGGGGGCCCGACTAGCGGGGGTAAAATTATCTCCTACGAGCAGTACTTC,CARSLGGPTSGGKIISYEQYF
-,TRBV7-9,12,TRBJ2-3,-,TGTGCCAGCAGCCCAGGGTCAGATACGCAGTATTTT,CASSPGSDTQYF
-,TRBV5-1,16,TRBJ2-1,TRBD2,TGCGCCAGCAGCACCACCTCTAGCGGGGGGGCCAATGAGCAGTTCTTC,CASSTTSSGGANEQFF
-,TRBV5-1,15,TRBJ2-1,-,TGCGCCAGCAGCTTGGTTCAGGGTTCCTACAATGAGCAGTTCTTC,CASSLVQGSYNEQFF
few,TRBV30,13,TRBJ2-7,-,TGTGCCTGGCTCTTGCCCAACTCCTACGAGCAGTACTTC,CAWLLPNSYEQYF
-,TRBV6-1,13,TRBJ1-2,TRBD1,TGTGCCTCCAATCGGGACAGAAAGACGGGCTACACCTTC,CASNRDRKTGYTF
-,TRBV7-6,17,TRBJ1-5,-,TGTGCCAGCAGCTTAGGGATGTTGCAAATCAGGGATCAGCCCCAGCATTTT,CASSLGMLQIRDQPQHF
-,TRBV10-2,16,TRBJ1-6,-,TGCGCCAGCACCTCAGGGGTAGGTGCCTATAATTCACCCCTCCACTTT,CASTSGVGAYNSPLHF
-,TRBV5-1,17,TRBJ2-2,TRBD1,TGCGCCAGCAGCTTGAGGCCCCAGGGGGTCGACACCGGGGAGCTGTTTTTT,CASSLRPQGVDTGELFF
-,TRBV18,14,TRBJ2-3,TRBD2,TGTGCCAGCTCACCTGGACTAGCCACAGATACGCAGTATTTT,CASSPGLATDTQYF
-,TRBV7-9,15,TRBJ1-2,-,TGTGCCAGCAGCCCAAACCCGACAGGCGCTAATGGCTACACCTTC,CASSPNPTGANGYTF
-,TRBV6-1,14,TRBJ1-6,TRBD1,TGTGCCAGCAGGACAGGGACGTTTAATTCACCCCTCCACTTT,CASRTGTFNSPLHF
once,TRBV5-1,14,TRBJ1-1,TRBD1,TGCGCCAGCAAACCACGACAGGGGGTTGAGGGAGCTTTCTTT,CASKPRQGVEGAFF
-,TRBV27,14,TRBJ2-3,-,TGTGCCAGCAGTTTAAAGGGGGTCTACGATACGCAGTATTTT,CASSLKGVYDTQYF